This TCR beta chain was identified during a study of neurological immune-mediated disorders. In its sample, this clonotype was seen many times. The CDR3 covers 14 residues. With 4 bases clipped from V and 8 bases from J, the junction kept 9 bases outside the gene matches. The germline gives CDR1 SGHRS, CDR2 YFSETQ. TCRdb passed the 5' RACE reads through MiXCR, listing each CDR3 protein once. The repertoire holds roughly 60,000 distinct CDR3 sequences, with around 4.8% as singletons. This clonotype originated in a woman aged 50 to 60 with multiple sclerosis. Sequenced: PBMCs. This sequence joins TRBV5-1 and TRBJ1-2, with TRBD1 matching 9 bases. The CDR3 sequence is CASSTGMDRGGYTF. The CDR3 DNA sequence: TGCGCCAGCAGCACTGGTATGGACAGGGGCGGCTACACCTTC.